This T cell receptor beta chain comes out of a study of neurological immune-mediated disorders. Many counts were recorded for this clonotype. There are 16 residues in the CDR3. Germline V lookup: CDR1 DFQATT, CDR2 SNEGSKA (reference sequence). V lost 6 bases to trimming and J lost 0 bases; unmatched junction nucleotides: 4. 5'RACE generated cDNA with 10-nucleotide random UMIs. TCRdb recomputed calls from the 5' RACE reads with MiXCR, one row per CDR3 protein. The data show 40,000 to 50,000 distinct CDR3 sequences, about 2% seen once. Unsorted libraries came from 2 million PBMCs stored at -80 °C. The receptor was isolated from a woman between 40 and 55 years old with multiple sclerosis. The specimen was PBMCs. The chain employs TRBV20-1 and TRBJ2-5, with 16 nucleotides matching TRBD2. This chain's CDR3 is CSADGTSGGDQETQYF. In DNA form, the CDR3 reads TGCAGTGCAGACGGGACTAGCGGGGGGGACCAAGAGACCCAGTACTTC.